What follows describes a single T cell receptor (beta chain). Its specificity is unknown. A read error is likely, as this CDR3 ends without the conserved phenylalanine or tryptophan. The data are from a study of tumor and adjacent non-tumor tissue in lung cancer. Study-wide context: Aged 31 to 76 years, patients included 10 men and 4 or 5 women with stage I to III disease. Some 4.2 million productive TCRbeta reads were obtained per sample on average.

No cell sorting was done before RNA was extracted from the tissue. Distant lung tissue was collected more than 3 cm away from the tumor edge. Chemotherapy-naive patients with new lung cancer underwent thoracic surgery in China, August–November 2014. Study findings and constraints: In normal lung, the top 100 clones were significantly more dominant than in tumor.

A modified ARM-PCR protocol with three rounds of nested PCR amplified TCRbeta. TCRdb re-called the multiplex PCR reads with MiXCR, one entry per CDR3 protein. Of 90,000 to 120,000 distinct CDR3 sequences listed, about 60% are singletons. This sequence was found in a man younger than 45 with non-small cell lung cancer. The sequencing sample was made of distant non-tumor lung tissue.

This CDR3 is CSARGTREGTEAFI. The CDR3 bases are TGCAGTGCTAGGGGAACCAGGGAAGGGACTGAAGCTTTCATT. This rearrangement joins TRBV20-1 to TRBJ1-1; D is possibly TRBD1 (5 bases). V dropped 3 bases and J dropped 5 bases, with 16 bases sitting between them. Per germline, CDR1 DFQATT and CDR2 SNEGSKA (reference sequence). The CDR3 totals 14 residues.